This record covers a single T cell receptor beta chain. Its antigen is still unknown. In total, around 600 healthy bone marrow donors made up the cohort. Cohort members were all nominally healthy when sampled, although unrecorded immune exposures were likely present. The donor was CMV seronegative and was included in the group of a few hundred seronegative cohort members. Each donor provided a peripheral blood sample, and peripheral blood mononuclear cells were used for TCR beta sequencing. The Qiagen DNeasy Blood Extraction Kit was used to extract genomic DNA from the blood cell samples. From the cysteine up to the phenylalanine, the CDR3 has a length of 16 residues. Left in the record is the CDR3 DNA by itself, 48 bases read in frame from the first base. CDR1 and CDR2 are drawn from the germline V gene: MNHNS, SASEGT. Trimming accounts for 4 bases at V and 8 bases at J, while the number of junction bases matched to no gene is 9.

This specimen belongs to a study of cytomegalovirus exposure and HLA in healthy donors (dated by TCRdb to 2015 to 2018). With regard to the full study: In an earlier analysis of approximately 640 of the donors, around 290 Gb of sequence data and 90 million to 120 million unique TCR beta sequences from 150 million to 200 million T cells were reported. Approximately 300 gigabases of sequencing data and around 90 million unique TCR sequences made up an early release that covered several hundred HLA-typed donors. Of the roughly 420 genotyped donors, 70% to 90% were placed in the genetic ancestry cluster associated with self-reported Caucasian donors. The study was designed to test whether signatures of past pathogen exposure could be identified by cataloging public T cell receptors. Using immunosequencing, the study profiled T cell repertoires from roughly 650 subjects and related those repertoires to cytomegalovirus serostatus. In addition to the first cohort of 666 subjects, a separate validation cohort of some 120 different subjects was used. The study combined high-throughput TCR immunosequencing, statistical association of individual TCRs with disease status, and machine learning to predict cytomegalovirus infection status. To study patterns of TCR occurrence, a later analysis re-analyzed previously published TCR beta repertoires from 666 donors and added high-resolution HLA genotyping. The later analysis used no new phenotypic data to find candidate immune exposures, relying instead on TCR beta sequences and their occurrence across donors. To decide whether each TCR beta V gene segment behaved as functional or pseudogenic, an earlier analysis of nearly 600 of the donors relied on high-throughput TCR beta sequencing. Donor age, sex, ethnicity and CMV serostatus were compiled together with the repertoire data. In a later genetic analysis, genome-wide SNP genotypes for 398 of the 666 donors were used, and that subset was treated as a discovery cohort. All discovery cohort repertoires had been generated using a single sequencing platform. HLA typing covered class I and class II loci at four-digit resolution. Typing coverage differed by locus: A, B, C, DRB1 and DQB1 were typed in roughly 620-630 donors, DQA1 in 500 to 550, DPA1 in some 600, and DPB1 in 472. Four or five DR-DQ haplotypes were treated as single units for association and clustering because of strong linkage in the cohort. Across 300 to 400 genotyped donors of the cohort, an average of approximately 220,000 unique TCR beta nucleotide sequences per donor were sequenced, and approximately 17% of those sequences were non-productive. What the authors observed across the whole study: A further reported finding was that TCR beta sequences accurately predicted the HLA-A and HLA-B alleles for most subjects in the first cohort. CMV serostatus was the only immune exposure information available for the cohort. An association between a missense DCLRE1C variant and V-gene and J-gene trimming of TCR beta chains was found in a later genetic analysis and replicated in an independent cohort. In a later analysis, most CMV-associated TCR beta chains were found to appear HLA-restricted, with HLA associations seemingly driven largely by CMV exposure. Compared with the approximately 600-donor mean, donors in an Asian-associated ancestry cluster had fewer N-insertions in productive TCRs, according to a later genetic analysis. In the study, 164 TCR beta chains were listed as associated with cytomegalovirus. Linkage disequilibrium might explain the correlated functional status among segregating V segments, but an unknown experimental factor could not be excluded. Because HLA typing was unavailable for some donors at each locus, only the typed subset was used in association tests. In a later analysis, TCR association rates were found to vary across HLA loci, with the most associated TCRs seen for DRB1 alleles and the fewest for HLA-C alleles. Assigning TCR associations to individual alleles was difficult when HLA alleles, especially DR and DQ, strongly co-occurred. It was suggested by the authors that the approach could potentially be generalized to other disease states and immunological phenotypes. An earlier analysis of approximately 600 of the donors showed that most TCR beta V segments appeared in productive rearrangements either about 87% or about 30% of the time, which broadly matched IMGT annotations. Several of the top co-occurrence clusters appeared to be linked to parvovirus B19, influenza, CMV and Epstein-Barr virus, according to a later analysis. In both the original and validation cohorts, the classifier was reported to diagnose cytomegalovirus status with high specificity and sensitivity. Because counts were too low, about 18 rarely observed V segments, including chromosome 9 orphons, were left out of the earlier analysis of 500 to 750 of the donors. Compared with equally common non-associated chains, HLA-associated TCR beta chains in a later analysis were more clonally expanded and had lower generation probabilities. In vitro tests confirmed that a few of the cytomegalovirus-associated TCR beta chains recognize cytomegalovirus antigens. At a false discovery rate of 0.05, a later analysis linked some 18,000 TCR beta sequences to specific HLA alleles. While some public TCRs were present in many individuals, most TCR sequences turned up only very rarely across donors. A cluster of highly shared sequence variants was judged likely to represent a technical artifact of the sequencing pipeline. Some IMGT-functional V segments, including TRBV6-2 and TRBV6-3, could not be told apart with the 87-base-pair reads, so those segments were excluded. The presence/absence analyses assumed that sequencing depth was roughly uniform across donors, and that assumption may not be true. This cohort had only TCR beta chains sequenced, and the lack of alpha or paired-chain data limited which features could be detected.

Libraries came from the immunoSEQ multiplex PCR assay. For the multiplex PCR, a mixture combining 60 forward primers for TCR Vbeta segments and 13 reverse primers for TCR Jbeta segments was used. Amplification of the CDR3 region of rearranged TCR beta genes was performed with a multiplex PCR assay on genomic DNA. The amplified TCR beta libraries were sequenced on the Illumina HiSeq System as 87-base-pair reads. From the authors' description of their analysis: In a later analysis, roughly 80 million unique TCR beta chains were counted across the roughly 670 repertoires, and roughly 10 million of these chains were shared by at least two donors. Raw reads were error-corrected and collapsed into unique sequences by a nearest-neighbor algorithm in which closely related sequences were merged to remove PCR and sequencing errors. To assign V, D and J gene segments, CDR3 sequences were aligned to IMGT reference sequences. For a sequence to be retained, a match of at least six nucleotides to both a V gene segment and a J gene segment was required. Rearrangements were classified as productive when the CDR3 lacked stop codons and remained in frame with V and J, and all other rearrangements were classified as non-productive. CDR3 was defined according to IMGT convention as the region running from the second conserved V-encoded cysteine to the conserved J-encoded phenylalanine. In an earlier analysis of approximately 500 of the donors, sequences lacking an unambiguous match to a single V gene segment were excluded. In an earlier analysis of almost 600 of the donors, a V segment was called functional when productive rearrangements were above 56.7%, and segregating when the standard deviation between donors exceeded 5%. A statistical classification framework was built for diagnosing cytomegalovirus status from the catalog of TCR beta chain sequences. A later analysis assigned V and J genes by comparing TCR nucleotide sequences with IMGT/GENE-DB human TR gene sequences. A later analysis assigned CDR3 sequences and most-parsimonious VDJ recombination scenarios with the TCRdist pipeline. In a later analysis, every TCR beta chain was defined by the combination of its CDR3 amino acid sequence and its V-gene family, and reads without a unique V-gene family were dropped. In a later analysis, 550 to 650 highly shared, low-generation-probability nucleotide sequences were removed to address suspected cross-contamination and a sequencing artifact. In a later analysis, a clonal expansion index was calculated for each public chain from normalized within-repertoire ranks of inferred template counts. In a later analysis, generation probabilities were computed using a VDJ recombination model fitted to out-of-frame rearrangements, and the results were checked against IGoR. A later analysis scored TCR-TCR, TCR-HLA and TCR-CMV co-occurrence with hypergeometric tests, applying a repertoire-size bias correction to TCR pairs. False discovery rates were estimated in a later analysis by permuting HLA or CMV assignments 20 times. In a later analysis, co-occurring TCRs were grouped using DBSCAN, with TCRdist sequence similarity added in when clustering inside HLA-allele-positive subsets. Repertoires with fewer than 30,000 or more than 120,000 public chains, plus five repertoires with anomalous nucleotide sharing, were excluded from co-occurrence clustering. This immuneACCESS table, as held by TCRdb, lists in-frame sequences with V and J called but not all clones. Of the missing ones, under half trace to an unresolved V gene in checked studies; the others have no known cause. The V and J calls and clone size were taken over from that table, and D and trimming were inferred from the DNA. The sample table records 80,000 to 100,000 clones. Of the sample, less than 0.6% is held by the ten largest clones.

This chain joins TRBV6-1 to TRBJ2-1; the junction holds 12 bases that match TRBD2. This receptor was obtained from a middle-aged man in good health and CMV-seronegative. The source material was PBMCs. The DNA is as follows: TGTGCCAGCAGTGCATTCCTAGCGGGGGGGTTTTATGAGCAGTTCTTC. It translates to CASSAFLAGGFYEQFF.